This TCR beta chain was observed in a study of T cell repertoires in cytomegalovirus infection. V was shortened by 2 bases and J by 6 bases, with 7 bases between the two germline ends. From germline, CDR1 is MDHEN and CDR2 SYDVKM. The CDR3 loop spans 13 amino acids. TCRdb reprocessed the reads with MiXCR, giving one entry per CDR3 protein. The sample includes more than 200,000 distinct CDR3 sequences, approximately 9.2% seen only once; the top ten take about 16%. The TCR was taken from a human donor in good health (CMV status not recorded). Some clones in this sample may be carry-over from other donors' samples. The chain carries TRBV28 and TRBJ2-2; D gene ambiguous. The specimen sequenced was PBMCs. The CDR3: CASSLRQPGELFF. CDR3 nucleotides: TGTGCCAGCAGTTTACGACAACCCGGGGAGCTGTTTTTT. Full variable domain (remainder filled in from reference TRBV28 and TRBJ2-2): DVKVTQSSRYLVKRTGEKVFLECVQDMDHENMFWYRQDPGLGLRLIYFSYDVKMKEKGDIPEGYSVSREKKERFSLILESASTNQTSMYLCASSLRQPGELFFGEGSRLTVL.